This paragraph covers one T cell receptor beta chain sequence. Generated by immunoSEQ multiplex PCR, the TCRdb table keeps only in-frame clones and is missing some. The sample includes about 250,000 clones, more than 75% of them seen just once. The CDR3 is made up of 14 amino acids. V was trimmed by 5 bases and J by 2 bases, leaving 12 bases between them. CDR1 and CDR2 (germline): SGHTA, FQGNSA. These data originate in a study of blood T cell repertoires in COVID-19. On the study more broadly: Sites in the United States, Italy and Spain provided acute and convalescent COVID-19 samples.

This receptor was taken from an older woman who had recovered from COVID-19. Sequenced input: peripheral blood. The chain joins TRBV7-2 to TRBJ1-2; TRBD1 might be the D (6 bases). The CDR3 here is CASSHGQGNYGYTF. The CDR3 nucleotides read TGTGCCAGCAGCCACGGGCAGGGGAACTATGGCTACACCTTC.